These 26 T cell receptor beta chains came from one sample sequenced in a study of identical twins. MiXCR, applied by TCRdb to the 5' RACE reads, yields one record per CDR3 protein. Here the sample spans around 230,000 distinct CDR3 sequences, roughly 10% being singletons. The sequenced sample was memory (CD45RO+) T cells sorted from blood. Receptors originate from a woman between 18 and 29 years old in good health.

The rearrangement joins TRBV11-2 to TRBJ2-2; 8 bases agree with TRBD2. CDR3 length equals 17 residues. Per the germline V gene, CDR1 is SGHAT and CDR2 is FQNNGV. V gave up 0 bases and J gave up 4 bases; unmatched junction bases: 7. The CDR3 region has the DNA TGTGCCAGCAGCTTAGATCTAGCGGGTTCGGGCACCGGGGAGCTGTTTTTT. Its translation: CASSLDLAGSGTGELFF.

In DNA, the CDR3 is TGTGCCAGCAGCCCGGACAGGGCCCTATACAATGAGCAGTTCTTC. Protein: CASSPDRALYNEQFF. The chain couples TRBV6-1 to TRBJ2-1; 8 bases match TRBD1. Per the germline V gene, CDR1 is MNHNS and CDR2 is SASEGT. The V gene end was trimmed by 6 bases and the J gene end by 4 bases; junction bases not matched to a gene: 8. The CDR3 totals 15 residues.

This clonotype was found many times. Here the CDR3 reads CASSQEPGFRGANVLTF. The DNA of the CDR3 is TGCGCCAGCAGCCAAGAACCAGGTTTCCGTGGGGCCAACGTCCTGACTTTC. V gene TRBV4-3 combines with J gene TRBJ2-6; D is uncertain. V lost 0 bases to trimming and J lost 3 bases, with 12 bases between them. CDR3 length: 17 residues. Germline assignment: CDR1 LGHNA and CDR2 YSLEER.

The chain uses TRBV6-1 and TRBJ2-7; D is unresolved. Germline V CDR1 and CDR2: MNHNS, SASEGT. V lost 8 bases to trimming and J lost 6 bases, with 17 bases between them. The CDR3 runs to 13 residues. The CDR3, as DNA: TGTGCCAGCGGTGCGGAAGATTTCGGCGAGCAGTACTTC. Amino acids: CASGAEDFGEQYF.

J is TRBJ1-3 and V is TRBV5-1; TRBD1 might be the D (6 bases). The germline V gene has CDR1 SGHRS and CDR2 YFSETQ. The CDR3 sequence is 14 residues long. The ends were cut back, 1 base at V and 4 bases at J, with 9 bases in the middle. The CDR3 is CASSLQGLGNTIYF. In DNA, the CDR3 is TGCGCCAGCAGCTTGCAGGGGCTCGGAAACACCATATATTTT.

This clonotype appeared a few times. The rearrangement uses TRBV5-1 and TRBJ2-7, with D tentatively TRBD2 (5 bases). The CDR3 covers 14 residues. CDR1 is SGHRS and CDR2 is YFSETQ in the germline V gene. Trimming removed 7 bases from V and 7 bases from J, with 21 bases in between. The CDR3 DNA reads as TGCGCCAGCGGGCCCGGGGAATGGTTAGAAGAGCAGTACTTC. Translation: CASGPGEWLEEQYF.

This clonotype was seen repeatedly, ten times or more. The rearrangement joins TRBV6-5 to TRBJ2-6; 8 bases map to TRBD2. The ends lost 0 bases at V and 3 bases at J; junction bases unmatched: 1. There are 16 residues in the CDR3. Germline-derived CDR1 and CDR2 are MNHEY and SVGAGI. The CDR3 bases are TGTGCCAGCAGTTACTCCGGGACTAGTGGGGCCAACGTCCTGACTTTC. It codes for CASSYSGTSGANVLTF.

The gene calls are TRBV10-1 and TRBJ2-5; 7 nucleotides match TRBD2. V gave up 3 bases and J gave up 3 bases; unmatched junction bases: 1. The CDR3 runs to 13 residues. The germline V gene has CDR1 WNHNN and CDR2 SYGVQD (reference sequence). CDR3 region: CASSDAGEETQYF. CDR3 DNA sequence: TGCGCCAGCAGTGATGCGGGGGAAGAGACCCAGTACTTC.

This clonotype was detected only a few times. The V and J genes are TRBV20-1 and TRBJ2-1; 8 bases agree with TRBD2. The CDR3 is made up of 15 amino acids. V shed 5 bases, J shed 6 bases, and the junction held 12 bases outside the gene matches. The V gene's germline CDR1 is DFQATT and CDR2 SNEGSKA (reference sequence). In DNA form, the CDR3 reads TGCAGTGCTTTGGGAGCGGGAGCCTCGAGCAATGAGCAGTTCTTC. This gives the protein CSALGAGASSNEQFF.

The table lists this clonotype with a few counts. The CDR3 region is CASSPRAEYEQYF. The CDR3 bases are TGTGCCAGCAGCCCTCGTGCAGAATACGAGCAGTACTTC. The chain couples TRBV7-2 to TRBJ2-7; D unresolved. CDR3 length: 13 residues. Trimming pared 5 bases from V and 4 bases from J, leaving 12 bases between. CDR1 is SGHTA and CDR2 is FQGNSA in the germline V gene.

The chain uses TRBV3-1 and TRBJ2-1; 8 bases align to TRBD2. V lost 2 bases, J lost 10 bases, and 10 bases stayed unmatched. Germline V gene sequence: CDR1 LGHDT, CDR2 YNNKEL (reference sequence). The CDR3 sequence is 15 residues long. This CDR3 reads CASSQWGLEGREQFF. The CDR3 coding sequence is TGTGCCAGCAGCCAATGGGGACTAGAAGGTCGAGAGCAGTTCTTC.

The gene calls are TRBV12-3 or TRBV12-4 and TRBJ2-3, with TRBD2 as a possible D gene (6 bases). V was clipped by 2 bases and J by 4 bases, with 13 bases between them. The CDR3 consists of 15 residues. For the CDR3, the DNA is TGTGCCAGCAGTTTAAGAACATCGGGAGCAGATACGCAGTATTTT. Translating it yields CASSLRTSGADTQYF.

V and J are TRBV2 and TRBJ1-1, with D hard to call. Trimming shortened V by 6 bases and J by 1 base, and 9 bases separated the two germline ends. CDR3 length: 13 amino acids. Germline V gives CDR1 SNHLY, CDR2 FYNNEI. The CDR3 is CASRDLENTEAFF. CDR3 nucleotides: TGTGCCAGCAGGGACCTAGAGAACACTGAAGCTTTCTTT.

J is TRBJ2-3 and V is TRBV30; 9 bases line up with TRBD2. The CDR3 has 19 amino acids. Unmatched junction bases numbered 17, after V lost 2 bases and J lost 2 bases. CDR1 is GTSNPN, CDR2 SVGIG, per germline (reference sequence). CDR3 protein: CAWSYPDCGGAGNTDTQYF. CDR3 bases: TGTGCCTGGAGTTACCCCGATTGCGGGGGGGCCGGTAACACAGATACGCAGTATTTT.

The chain recombines TRBV11-1 with TRBJ2-7; TRBD1 aligns across 9 bases. Germline values: CDR1 SGHAT, CDR2 FQDESV (reference sequence). J lost 2 bases, V lost 5 bases, and 7 bases had no gene match. This CDR3 has 15 residues. This CDR3 is CASSPRTGDPYEQYF. DNA of the CDR3: TGTGCCAGCAGCCCGAGGACAGGGGACCCCTACGAGCAGTACTTC.

The chain links TRBV5-1 to TRBJ2-5, with 11 bases matching TRBD1. With V trimmed by 4 bases and J by 6 bases, 8 bases remained unmatched. CDR1 and CDR2 from the germline V gene are SGHRS and YFSETQ. This CDR3 contains 15 residues. This chain's CDR3 is CASSQDRGLSKTQYF. CDR3 bases: TGCGCCAGCAGCCAGGACAGGGGGCTGAGTAAGACCCAGTACTTC.

This sequence joins TRBV7-8 and TRBJ1-1; no clear D gene. The CDR3 spans 13 residues. V was trimmed by 1 base and J by 4 bases, leaving 7 bases between them. Per germline, CDR1 SGHVS and CDR2 FQNEAQ. The DNA for the CDR3 is TGTGCCAGCAGCTTAGGGGAGACCACTGAAGCTTTCTTT. Translating it yields CASSLGETTEAFF.

J is TRBJ2-2 and V is TRBV3-1; D might be TRBD2 (6 bases). Trimming took 4 bases from V and 5 from J, leaving 14 bases between them. CDR3 length: 15 amino acids. CDR1 is LGHDT and CDR2 is YNNKEL in the germline V gene (reference sequence). In DNA, the CDR3 is TGTGCCAGCAGCCCGGGACTTCCCAGGACCGGGGAGCTGTTTTTT. Translation gives CASSPGLPRTGELFF.

A note on this clonotype: One end of the junction fails to match germline, which may point to a read error. V gene TRBV3-1 combines with J gene TRBJ2-1; 12 bases agree with TRBD2. The CDR3 totals 18 residues. Germline-derived CDR1 and CDR2 are LGHDT and YNNKEL (reference sequence). CDR3 DNA sequence: TGTGCCAGCTGCCAGGCCAGGACTAGCGGGGACTCCTACAATGAGCAGTTCTTC. This codes for CASCQARTSGDSYNEQFF.

The chain links TRBV20-1 to TRBJ1-5; D not resolved. The CDR3 length is 14 residues. V lost 0 bases and J 0 bases, leaving 6 bases between the germline ends. Germline lookup yields CDR1 DFQATT and CDR2 SNEGSKA (reference sequence). This CDR3 reads CSARDPDSNQPQHF. CDR3 in DNA: TGCAGTGCTAGAGATCCCGATAGCAATCAGCCCCAGCATTTT.

This clonotype was detected a few times. The V gene is TRBV12-3 or TRBV12-4, the J gene TRBJ1-5, with TRBD1 as a possible D gene (6 bases). CDR3 length: 15 residues. Trimming cost V 6 bases and J 4 bases, with 16 bases left between them. CDR3 amino acids: CASSLTGYGNQPQHF. DNA of the CDR3: TGTGCCAGCAGCCTCACAGGGTATGGGAATCAGCCCCAGCATTTT.

This clonotype was seen a handful of times. V and J are TRBV20-1 and TRBJ1-5; the match to TRBD1 covers 10 bases. Trimming took 0 bases from V and 8 from J; bases not matched to a gene: 4. In germline, CDR1 is DFQATT, CDR2 SNEGSKA (reference sequence). The CDR3 loop spans 14 amino acids. The CDR3 DNA reads as TGCAGTGCTAGAGACAGGACAGGGGGTGAGCCCCAGCATTTT. Translating it yields CSARDRTGGEPQHF.

Only a few counts were recorded for this clonotype. The V call is TRBV7-3, the J call TRBJ1-6, with D possibly TRBD1 on 5 matching bases. The germline V gene has CDR1 SGHTA and CDR2 FQGTGA. Trimming took 3 bases from V and 7 from J, leaving 10 bases between them. This CDR3 is built from 14 residues. CDR3 DNA sequence: TGTGCCAGCAGCTTGGGGACCAACAATTCACCCCTCCACTTT. This codes for CASSLGTNNSPLHF.

This rearrangement joins TRBV4-2 to TRBJ2-3, with D possibly TRBD1 on 6 matching bases. V shed 10 bases and J shed 2 bases, with 28 bases lying between them. Looked up from germline, CDR1 is LGHNA and CDR2 is YNFKEQ. The CDR3 runs 18 residues. DNA for the CDR3: TGTGCCATGGGCCCCGGCCCACAGGGTCGTTGGGACACAGATACGCAGTATTTT. Translating it yields CAMGPGPQGRWDTDTQYF.

This clonotype has more than one count but fewer than ten. The rearrangement links TRBV5-6 to TRBJ2-1; D may be TRBD2 (5 bases). The length of the CDR3 is 14 residues. Germline values: CDR1 SGHDT, CDR2 YYEEEE. Trimming left V 4 bases short and J 9 bases short, with 17 bases between. CDR3 in amino acids: CASSRGARLGEQFF. In DNA form, the CDR3 reads TGTGCCAGCAGCCGGGGTGCTCGGCTCGGTGAGCAGTTCTTC.

The J gene is TRBJ2-5, the V gene TRBV12-3 or TRBV12-4; D unclear. This CDR3 is 13 amino acids long. Trimming removed 6 bases from V and 2 bases from J, with 10 bases in between. The CDR3 sequence: CASSNIGQETQYF. The CDR3 DNA reads TGTGCCAGCAGCAATATAGGGCAAGAGACCCAGTACTTC.